This T cell receptor (beta chain) was documented in a study of Graves' ophthalmopathy and Graves' hyperthyroidism. TCR beta CDR3 amplification used RNA transcripts. The library came from an HTBI-primed first-round RT-PCR and a second-round multiplex PCR. TCRdb called the multiplex PCR reads again in MiXCR, with one record for every CDR3 protein. The sample lists approximately 700,000 distinct CDR3 sequences, 35% to 50% seen once, with approximately 43% in the top ten. V was clipped by 2 bases and J by 4 bases; unmatched bases: 6. Germline-derived CDR1 and CDR2 are SGHVS and FNYEAQ. The CDR3 length is 16 residues.

The J gene is TRBJ2-5, the V gene TRBV7-6; TRBD1 matches at 11 bases. The sequence came from an adult man with Graves' ophthalmopathy. Sequencing used peripheral blood. Written as DNA, the CDR3 is TGTGCCAGCAGCTTATTAGGGACAGGGGGGCGAGAGACCCAGTACTTC. Translation gives CASSLLGTGGRETQYF. The full variable domain, its missing parts supplied by reference TRBV7-6 and TRBJ2-5, is GAGVSQSPRYKVTKRGQDVALRCDPISGHVSLYWYRQALGQGPEFLTYFNYEAQQDKSGLPNDRFSAERPEGSISTLTIQRTEQRDSAMYRCASSLLGTGGRETQYFGPGTRLLVL.